A single TCR beta chain is shown here with its context. What it binds is not known. CDR1 and CDR2 from the germline V gene are ENHRY and SYGVKD. V lost 9 bases, J lost 1 base, and 4 bases stayed unmatched. This CDR3 is built from 14 residues. Unique-molecular-identifier-tagged TCR beta cDNA libraries were used. T cells numbering 1 to 10 million yielded cDNA molecules that totaled about 500,000. TCRdb re-called the PCR reads through MiXCR, storing one row per CDR3 protein. The sample carries about 820,000 distinct CDR3 sequences, roughly 50% recorded once. This specimen belongs to a study of post-analysis software for immune sequencing data. Regarding the study as a whole: Normalized Chao1 diversity was significantly reduced in patients versus controls. By F measure, strong co-clustering occurred among samples prepared in the same batch. Five TRBV segments, including TRBV5-6, TRBV5-1 and TRBV20-1, were more frequent in patients than controls.

This rearrangement joins TRBV10-3 to TRBJ2-4, with 9 bases lining up with TRBD2. This clonotype was obtained from a girl under 18 with multiple sclerosis. Sample: blood. CDR3 amino acids: CAISGSGAKNIQYF. The CDR3 nucleotides read TGTGCCATTAGCGGGAGTGGGGCCAAAAACATTCAGTACTTC.